This T cell receptor beta chain came from a study of shared clonotypes between healthy human individuals. Whole-study results and caveats: In this cohort, only blood was sampled, and tissue repertoires likely differ.

Notes on this clone: Antigen unknown.

A deep-level run was used for the assay. The quantity of DNA used in unsorted PBMC replicate PCRs was 300 ng, corresponding to 30,000 or so T cell genomes. Sequenced by immunoSEQ multiplex PCR; TCRdb stores in-frame clones only, minus some. The sample lists a few hundred thousand clones; about 80% were seen once. Losses at the gene ends were 5 bases for V and 2 bases for J; bases not matched to a gene: 6. CDR3 length: 15 amino acids. CDR1 is LGHNA and CDR2 is YSLEER in the germline V gene. This clonotype originated in a woman in her 40s in good health. Some clones in this sample may be carry-over from other donors' samples. The chain combines TRBV4-3 with TRBJ2-3; 8 bases fit TRBD2. The sample comprised PBMCs. The CDR3 reads CASSGGGRPTDTQYF. CDR3 DNA sequence: TGCGCCAGCAGCGGGGGCGGGAGGCCCACAGATACGCAGTATTTT.